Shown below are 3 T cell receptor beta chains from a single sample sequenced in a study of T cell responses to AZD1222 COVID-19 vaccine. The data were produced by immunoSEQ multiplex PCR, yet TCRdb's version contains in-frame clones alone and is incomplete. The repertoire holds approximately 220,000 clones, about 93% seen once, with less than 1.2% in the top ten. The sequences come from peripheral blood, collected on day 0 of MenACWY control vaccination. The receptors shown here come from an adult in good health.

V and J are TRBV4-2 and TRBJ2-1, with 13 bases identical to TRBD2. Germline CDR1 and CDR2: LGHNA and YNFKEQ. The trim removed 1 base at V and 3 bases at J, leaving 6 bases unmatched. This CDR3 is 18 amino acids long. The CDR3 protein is CASSQGLAGGPFYNEQFF. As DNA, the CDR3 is TGTGCCAGCAGCCAAGGACTAGCGGGGGGCCCCTTCTACAATGAGCAGTTCTTC.

Here the CDR3 DNA reads TGTGCCAGCAGTGAGGGCCCGAACAATGAGCAGTTCTTC. Amino acid sequence: CASSEGPNNEQFF. The V call is TRBV6-1, the J call TRBJ2-1; no clear D. Germline CDR1 reads MNHNS; CDR2 reads SASEGT. V dropped 3 bases and J dropped 5 bases, with 8 bases sitting between them. The CDR3 sequence is 13 residues long.

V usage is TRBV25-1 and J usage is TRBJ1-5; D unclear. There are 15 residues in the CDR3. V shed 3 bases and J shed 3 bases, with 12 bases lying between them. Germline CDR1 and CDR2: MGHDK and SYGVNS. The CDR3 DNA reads TGTGCCAGCAGTGATCCCCGGCATCCCAATCAGCCCCAGCATTTT. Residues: CASSDPRHPNQPQHF.